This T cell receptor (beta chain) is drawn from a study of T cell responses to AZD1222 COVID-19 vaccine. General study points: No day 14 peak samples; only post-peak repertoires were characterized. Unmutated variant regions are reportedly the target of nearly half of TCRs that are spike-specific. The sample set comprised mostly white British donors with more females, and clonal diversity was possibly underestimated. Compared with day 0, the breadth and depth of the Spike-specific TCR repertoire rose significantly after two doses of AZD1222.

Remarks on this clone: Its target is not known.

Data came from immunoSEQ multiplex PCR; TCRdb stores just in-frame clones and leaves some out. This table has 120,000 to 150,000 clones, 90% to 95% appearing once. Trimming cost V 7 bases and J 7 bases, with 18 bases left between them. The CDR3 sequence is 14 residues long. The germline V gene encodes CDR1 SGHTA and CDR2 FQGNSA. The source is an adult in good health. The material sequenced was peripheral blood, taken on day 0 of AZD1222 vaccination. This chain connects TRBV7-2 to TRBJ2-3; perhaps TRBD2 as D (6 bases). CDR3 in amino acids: CASTPGGTLNTQYF. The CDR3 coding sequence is TGTGCCAGCACCCCCGGGGGTACTCTGAATACGCAGTATTTT.